A single sample is the source of the 18 T cell receptor beta chains below, sequenced in a study of blood T cell repertoires in COVID-19. TCRdb's table, derived via immunoSEQ multiplex PCR, lists solely in-frame clones and lacks some. The sample lists 150,000 to 200,000 clones, over 80% occurring once. The specimen sequenced was peripheral blood. All receptors derive from a woman between 70 and 85 years old with COVID-19, enrolled during active disease.

The chain carries TRBV20-1 and TRBJ1-3; the D gene is possibly TRBD1 (5 bases). Germline CDR1 DFQATT, CDR2 SNEGSKA (reference sequence). The CDR3 runs to 18 residues. Deletions cut 3 bases from V and 4 bases from J, with 25 bases between. The DNA of the CDR3 is TGCAGTGCTAGTGAAGGGGCAGATCCCACTCTCGTAGGAAACACCATATATTTT. This sequence encodes CSASEGADPTLVGNTIYF.

This clone was detected once. The gene calls are TRBV7-9 and TRBJ1-1, with 7 nucleotides matching TRBD1. Trimming removed 6 bases from V and 0 bases from J; junction bases left unmatched: 7. The CDR3 runs to 15 residues. The germline V gene encodes CDR1 SEHNR and CDR2 FQNEAQ (reference sequence). As DNA, the CDR3 is TGTGCCAGCAGATCACCGGGACAGATGAACACTGAAGCTTTCTTT. Translation: CASRSPGQMNTEAFF.

V gene TRBV12-3 or TRBV12-4 combines with J gene TRBJ2-1; D might be TRBD2 (6 bases). The CDR3 contains 13 residues. Trimming took 1 base from V and 9 from J, leaving 10 bases between them. The CDR3: CASSLGGGGEQFF. CDR3 coding DNA: TGTGCCAGCAGTTTAGGTGGGGGAGGTGAGCAGTTCTTC.

In this sample, this clone turned up a few times. This chain joins TRBV5-8 and TRBJ1-2, with 7 positions matching TRBD1. The trim removed 3 bases at V and 2 bases at J, leaving 4 bases unmatched. In germline, CDR1 is SGHTS, CDR2 YDEGEE. The CDR3 consists of 14 residues. CDR3 sequence: CASSSRTGNYGYTF. The CDR3 DNA is TGTGCCAGCAGCTCCCGGACAGGCAACTATGGCTACACCTTC.

The V and J genes are TRBV27 and TRBJ2-1, with 9 bases identical to TRBD1. Losses at the gene ends were 2 bases for V and 4 bases for J; bases not matched to a gene: 6. The CDR3 is 16 residues long. Per germline, CDR1 MNHEY and CDR2 SMNVEV (reference sequence). This CDR3 is CASSLRGQGFYNEQFF. CDR3 DNA: TGTGCCAGCAGTTTACGGGGACAGGGCTTTTACAATGAGCAGTTCTTC.

J is TRBJ2-2 and V is TRBV11-3, with TRBD1 identical over 10 bases. Germline CDR1 SGHNT, CDR2 YENEEA. V lost 1 base, J lost 3 bases, and 8 bases stayed unmatched. CDR3 length: 18 amino acids. CDR3 sequence reads: CASSLAIMGQGHTGELFF. CDR3 coding DNA: TGTGCCAGCAGCTTAGCAATTATGGGACAGGGGCACACCGGGGAGCTGTTTTTT.

The chain combines TRBV30 with TRBJ2-5; TRBD2 is a possible D gene (7 bases). V lost 3 bases and J 4 bases, leaving 12 bases between the germline ends. Germline CDR1 and CDR2: GTSNPN and SVGIG (reference sequence). This CDR3 spans 13 amino acids. The CDR3 DNA reads as TGTGCCTGGAGCAAGGGGGGGCCAGAGACCCAGTACTTC. Translating gives CAWSKGGPETQYF.

The chain recombines TRBV2 with TRBJ2-6; D unresolved. The CDR3 contains 15 residues. V was trimmed by 7 bases and J by 2 bases, leaving 12 bases between them. Germline V lookup: CDR1 SNHLY, CDR2 FYNNEI. CDR3 in DNA: TGTGCCAGCAAGGAGACTCTAGCTGGGGCCAACGTCCTGACTTTC. It encodes CASKETLAGANVLTF.

Only one count was recorded for this clone. The gene calls are TRBV19 and TRBJ2-7, with 7 bases aligning to TRBD1. The CDR3 totals 15 residues. Trimming removed 5 bases from V and 2 bases from J; junction bases left unmatched: 9. The germline V gene has CDR1 LNHDA and CDR2 SQIVND (reference sequence). The CDR3 is CASSDPGTVTYEQYF. CDR3 DNA sequence: TGTGCCAGTAGTGACCCCGGGACAGTAACCTACGAGCAGTACTTC. Filled out from reference TRBV19 and TRBJ2-7, the complete variable domain reads DGGITQSPKYLFRKEGQNVTLSCEQNLNHDAMYWYRQDPGQGLRLIYYSQIVNDFQKGDIAEGYSVSREKKESFPLTVTSAQKNPTAFYLCASSDPGTVTYEQYFGPGTRLTVT.

The genes are TRBV2 and TRBJ2-3, with 12 bases identical to TRBD2. The junction had 3 bases not matched to a gene; V was cut back by 5 bases and J by 3 bases. Germline lookup yields CDR1 SNHLY and CDR2 FYNNEI. This CDR3 has 15 residues. The CDR3 here is CASSLTSGRTDTQYF. The CDR3 bases are TGTGCCAGCAGTCTGACTAGCGGGAGAACAGATACGCAGTATTTT.

CDR3 coding DNA: TGTGCCAGCAGCTGGGGGACAGGGGGAATGACTAATGAAAAACTGTTTTTT. This gives the protein CASSWGTGGMTNEKLFF. V gene TRBV5-6 combines with J gene TRBJ1-4; 11 bases match TRBD1. The CDR3 has 17 amino acids. The germline V gene encodes CDR1 SGHDT and CDR2 YYEEEE. The J segment lost 2 bases and the V segment lost 3 bases, leaving 6 bases of the junction unmatched.

This clone was found once. This chain joins TRBV4-3 and TRBJ2-1; 12 nucleotides align to TRBD2. The CDR3 runs to 17 residues. From germline, CDR1 is LGHNA and CDR2 YSLEER. The ends lost 0 bases at V and 7 bases at J; junction bases unmatched: 7. The CDR3 loop reads CASSQDRRTSGKNEQFF. DNA of the CDR3: TGCGCCAGCAGCCAAGATAGGCGGACTAGCGGGAAGAATGAGCAGTTCTTC.

The chain joins TRBV13 to TRBJ2-3; 9 bases match TRBD2. J gave up 5 bases and V 10 bases, and 13 bases lay outside the gene matches. Germline-derived CDR1 and CDR2 are PRHDT and FYEKMQ (reference sequence). The CDR3 consists of 15 residues. The CDR3: CATSEAGGSRDTQYF. The CDR3 bases are TGTGCCACCTCGGAGGCGGGGGGGAGTAGAGATACGCAGTATTTT.

This sequence joins TRBV5-1 and TRBJ2-1; no clear D. The ends were cut back, 0 bases at V and 0 bases at J, with 10 bases in the middle. CDR3 length: 16 residues. CDR1 and CDR2 from the germline V gene are SGHRS and YFSETQ. The CDR3, as DNA: TGCGCCAGCAGCTTGGATCCAGTCCGCTCCTACAATGAGCAGTTCTTC. Amino acids: CASSLDPVRSYNEQFF.

This chain uses TRBV28 with TRBJ2-2, with D tentatively TRBD1 (5 bases). The CDR3 consists of 15 residues. The V gene lost 10 bases and the J gene lost 0 bases, with 15 bases spanning the gap. The V gene's germline CDR1 is MDHEN and CDR2 SYDVKM. CDR3 in DNA: TGTGCCACCCAGAATAGGGGCGCGAACACCGGGGAGCTGTTTTTT. Its translation is CATQNRGANTGELFF.

The chain combines TRBV5-6 with TRBJ1-3, with 9 bases matching TRBD1. The CDR3 spans 16 residues. The germline CDR1 and CDR2 sequences are SGHDT and YYEEEE. Germline trimming cut 1 base from V and 2 bases from J; bases unmatched to any gene: 4. CDR3: CASSLFRDRAGNTIYF. In DNA form, the CDR3 reads TGTGCCAGCAGCTTGTTTCGGGACAGGGCTGGAAACACCATATATTTT.

This clone was picked up a small number of times. The rearrangement joins TRBV6-2 or TRBV6-3 to TRBJ1-1; D is ambiguous. Trimming left V 6 bases short and J 0 bases short, with 20 bases between. This CDR3 comprises 17 residues. Germline V gives CDR1 MNHEY, CDR2 SVGEGT. DNA of the CDR3: TGTGCCAGCAGCAAGATTCTTACCGGTAGAATGAACACTGAAGCTTTCTTT. Amino acids: CASSKILTGRMNTEAFF.

This clone was seen just once. The chain combines TRBV28 with TRBJ1-1; 8 nucleotides match TRBD1. Germline V gene data show CDR1 as MDHEN and CDR2 as SYDVKM. The CDR3 loop spans 12 amino acids. Trimming removed 7 bases from V and 8 bases from J; junction bases left unmatched: 6. The CDR3 sequence is CASNGGQGEAFF. CDR3 nucleotides: TGTGCCAGCAACGGAGGACAGGGAGAAGCTTTCTTT.